These 4 T cell receptor beta chains were sequenced from one sample in a study of blood T cell repertoires in COVID-19. Data came from immunoSEQ multiplex PCR; TCRdb stores just in-frame clones and leaves some out. The data contain about 440,000 clones, approximately 90% of them singletons. Sequencing input: peripheral blood. The receptors here all came from a woman in her thirties with acute or convalescent COVID-19.

The count of this clone is one. The chain joins TRBV10-1 to TRBJ2-5; TRBD2 matches at 8 bases. The CDR3 contains 14 residues. Germline assignment: CDR1 WNHNN and CDR2 SYGVQD (reference sequence). V shed 2 bases, J shed 6 bases, and the junction held 5 bases outside the gene matches. The CDR3 DNA follows: TGCGCCAGCAGTGAGGGCAGCGGGGGAAAGACCCAGTACTTC. Protein: CASSEGSGGKTQYF.

The V call is TRBV5-1, the J call TRBJ2-1; D unresolved. This CDR3 is 16 amino acids long. Per the germline V gene, CDR1 is SGHRS and CDR2 is YFSETQ. Trimming shortened V by 0 bases and J by 9 bases, and 19 bases separated the two germline ends. The CDR3 DNA follows: TGCGCCAGCAGCTTGGTTTCCCGGAATGCTAGAGGTGAGCAGTTCTTC. Its protein is CASSLVSRNARGEQFF. Full variable domain (rest looked up from reference TRBV5-1 and TRBJ2-1): KAGVTQTPRYLIKTRGQQVTLSCSPISGHRSVSWYQQTPGQGLQFLFEYFSETQRNKGNFPGRFSGRQFSNSRSEMNVSTLELGDSALYLCASSLVSRNARGEQFFGPGTRLTVL.

The chain has TRBV6-5 and TRBJ2-5; 9 nucleotides align to TRBD1. V lost 6 bases and J lost 5; bases outside the gene matches: 4. The CDR3 has 13 amino acids. Germline values: CDR1 MNHEY, CDR2 SVGAGI. CDR3 in amino acids: CASRRDRDETQYF. DNA for the CDR3: TGTGCCAGCAGGAGGGACAGGGACGAGACCCAGTACTTC.

The chain combines TRBV5-5 with TRBJ2-2, with 7 bases fitting TRBD1. Germline CDR1 is SGHKS and CDR2 is YYEKEE (reference sequence). V lost 2 bases, J lost 6 bases, and 1 base stayed unmatched. CDR3 size: 13 residues. The CDR3: CASSFTGAGELFF. The DNA for the CDR3 is TGTGCCAGCAGCTTCACAGGGGCCGGGGAGCTGTTTTTT.